Each of the 27 T cell receptor beta chains below was sequenced from the same sample in a study of T-cell reconstitution after alpha-beta-depleted transplantation in children. Preparation of the TCRbeta library used unique molecular identifiers. TCRdb re-called the PCR reads through MiXCR, storing one row per CDR3 protein. The data contain roughly 400,000 distinct CDR3 sequences, over 40% of them singletons. The sample in question was PBMCs, obtained before TCRalphabeta/CD19-depleted stem cell transplant. The receptors were gathered from a girl aged 2 to 10 with aplastic anemia, due to receive a stem cell transplant.

This clonotype has ten or more counts. This rearrangement joins TRBV12-3 or TRBV12-4 to TRBJ2-3; 11 positions match TRBD2. With 5 bases clipped from V and 2 bases from J, the junction kept 3 bases outside the gene matches. The CDR3 sequence is 15 residues long. The CDR3 nucleotides are TGTGCCAGCAGTCCGGGACTAGCGGACACAGATACGCAGTATTTT. It encodes CASSPGLADTDTQYF.

This clonotype was seen at least ten times. V gene TRBV11-3 combines with J gene TRBJ2-2; perhaps TRBD2 as D (5 bases). V gave up 2 bases and J gave up 2 bases, with 15 bases separating them. CDR1 is SGHNT and CDR2 is YENEEA in the germline V gene. The CDR3 contains 17 residues. DNA of the CDR3: TGTGCCAGCAGCTTATTTCCCGGAGAGGGAAACACCGGGGAGCTGTTTTTT. Residues: CASSLFPGEGNTGELFF.

This clonotype was detected a few times. The chain employs TRBV12-3 or TRBV12-4 and TRBJ2-1; TRBD2 is a possible D gene (5 bases). The V end was cut by 5 bases, the J end by 4 bases, with 9 bases between. The CDR3 runs 13 residues. The CDR3 sequence is CASSLDLYNEQFF. CDR3 in DNA: TGTGCCAGCAGTCTGGACTTGTACAATGAGCAGTTCTTC.

The rearrangement links TRBV27 to TRBJ2-7; weak D call: TRBD2 (5 bases). The CDR3 runs 14 residues. From germline, CDR1 is MNHEY and CDR2 SMNVEV (reference sequence). V was cut by 6 bases and J by 4 bases, with 16 bases left in between. CDR3 nucleotides: TGTGCCAGCAGCCAGGACGGACTCTCGTACGAGCAGTACTTC. This codes for CASSQDGLSYEQYF.

The V call is TRBV12-3 or TRBV12-4, the J call TRBJ2-7, with 7 bases lining up with TRBD1. V gave up 0 bases and J gave up 13 bases; unmatched junction bases: 9. CDR3 length: 13 amino acids. The CDR3: CASSLAAGGYIYF. The CDR3 DNA sequence: TGTGCCAGCAGTTTAGCGGCAGGGGGTTATATTTACTTC.

This clonotype was counted between two and nine times. The chain has TRBV5-1 and TRBJ1-4; D is undetermined. Trimming cost V 1 base and J 8 bases, with 9 bases left between them. Germline CDR1 SGHRS, CDR2 YFSETQ. CDR3 size: 13 residues. CDR3 sequence (DNA): TGCGCCAGCAGCTTGACTTCAGGAGAAAAACTGTTTTTT. It encodes CASSLTSGEKLFF. Filled out from reference TRBV5-1 and TRBJ1-4, the complete variable domain reads KAGVTQTPRYLIKTRGQQVTLSCSPISGHRSVSWYQQTPGQGLQFLFEYFSETQRNKGNFPGRFSGRQFSNSRSEMNVSTLELGDSALYLCASSLTSGEKLFFGSGTQLSVL.

The gene calls are TRBV11-2 and TRBJ1-6, with 8 bases lining up with TRBD1. The ends lost 4 bases at V and 10 bases at J; junction bases unmatched: 9. The CDR3 consists of 15 residues. CDR1 and CDR2 from the germline V gene are SGHAT and FQNNGV. CDR3 in DNA: TGTGCCAGCAGCTCGCACTTGACAGGGGACTCACCCCTCCACTTT. Translating gives CASSSHLTGDSPLHF.

The chain is built from TRBV7-8 and TRBJ2-1, with D possibly being TRBD2 (6 bases). CDR1 and CDR2 from the germline V gene are SGHVS and FQNEAQ. CDR3 length: 15 residues. Trimming took 0 bases from V and 6 from J, leaving 12 bases between them. In nucleotides, the CDR3 is TGTGCCAGCAGCTTAGCTCGGGACTCAGCCAATGAGCAGTTCTTC. Its protein is CASSLARDSANEQFF. Complete variable domain (other parts from reference TRBV7-8 and TRBJ2-1): GAGVSQSPRYKVAKRGQDVALRCDPISGHVSLFWYQQALGQGPEFLTYFQNEAQLDKSGLPSDRFFAERPEGSVSTLKIQRTQQEDSAVYLCASSLARDSANEQFFGPGTRLTVL.

The V gene is TRBV6-2 or TRBV6-3, the J gene TRBJ2-1; D gene unclear. Trimming removed 8 bases from V and 8 bases from J, with 10 bases in between. This CDR3 is built from 11 residues. Germline CDR1 and CDR2: MNHEY and SVGEGT. The CDR3 loop is CASQLGDEQFF. CDR3 in DNA: TGTGCCAGCCAACTTGGCGATGAGCAGTTCTTC.

This clonotype appeared a single time. J is TRBJ2-1 and V is TRBV6-1; 8 bases fit TRBD1. CDR1 and CDR2 from the germline V gene are MNHNS and SASEGT. CDR3 length: 15 amino acids. V trimming: 5 bases; J trimming: 6 bases; junction bases outside the gene matches: 9. As DNA, the CDR3 is TGTGCCAGCAGTCCCGGGACAGGCCGCTTCAATGAGCAGTTCTTC. It yields the protein CASSPGTGRFNEQFF.

This chain connects TRBV5-1 to TRBJ2-5, with 7 positions matching TRBD2. CDR3 length equals 14 residues. Looked up from germline, CDR1 is SGHRS and CDR2 is YFSETQ. V gave up 4 bases and J gave up 1 base; unmatched junction bases: 4. The DNA for the CDR3 is TGCGCCAGCAGCCCCCGGGGGGTCCAAGAGACCCAGTACTTC. This gives the protein CASSPRGVQETQYF.

The CDR3 nucleotides read TGTGCCATCGGTCCGGACACGCTAAATACGCAGTATTTT. Translated, it gives CAIGPDTLNTQYF. The V call is TRBV10-3, the J call TRBJ2-3; TRBD1 is a possible D gene (5 bases). In germline, CDR1 is ENHRY, CDR2 SYGVKD. Trimming shortened V by 8 bases and J by 7 bases, and 16 bases separated the two germline ends. The CDR3 is made up of 13 amino acids.

The chain joins TRBV5-1 to TRBJ2-7; possibly TRBD1 for D (7 bases). From germline, CDR1 is SGHRS and CDR2 YFSETQ. V lost 4 bases, J lost 3 bases, and 17 bases lay in between. The CDR3 is 15 residues long. The CDR3 protein is CASSQGEDSYYEQYF. In nucleotides, the CDR3 is TGCGCCAGCAGCCAGGGGGAGGACTCCTACTACGAGCAGTACTTC. The full variable domain, rest sourced from reference TRBV5-1 and TRBJ2-7, is KAGVTQTPRYLIKTRGQQVTLSCSPISGHRSVSWYQQTPGQGLQFLFEYFSETQRNKGNFPGRFSGRQFSNSRSEMNVSTLELGDSALYLCASSQGEDSYYEQYFGPGTRLTVT.

CDR3 protein: CASSRRTSGVGDTQYF. The CDR3 DNA sequence: TGTGCCAGCAGTCGTAGGACTAGCGGTGTGGGGGATACGCAGTATTTT. J is TRBJ2-3 and V is TRBV2; TRBD2 matches 10 bases. Germline loops: CDR1 SNHLY, CDR2 FYNNEI. V shed 5 bases and J 6 bases; nucleotides not matched to a gene: 11. The CDR3 totals 16 residues.

CDR3: CASSYRDRELDKQFF. The DNA for the CDR3 is TGTGCCAGCAGTTACCGGGACAGGGAACTTGATAAGCAGTTCTTC. The chain links TRBV6-2 or TRBV6-3 to TRBJ2-1; 9 nucleotides agree with TRBD1. Germline V gene lookup returns CDR1 MNHEY and CDR2 SVGEGT. With 2 bases clipped from V and 11 bases from J, the junction kept 10 bases outside the gene matches. The CDR3 is made up of 15 amino acids.

V is TRBV12-3 or TRBV12-4 and J is TRBJ2-5, with D uncertain. V lost 4 bases to trimming and J lost 4 bases, with 10 bases between them. The CDR3 is 13 amino acids. The CDR3 protein is CASSSGSLETQYF. In DNA form, the CDR3 reads TGTGCCAGCAGTTCAGGATCTTTAGAGACCCAGTACTTC.

The chain combines TRBV28 with TRBJ2-7; no clear D. Trimming removed 4 bases from V and 3 bases from J, with 16 bases in between. CDR1 and CDR2 from the germline V gene are MDHEN and SYDVKM. The CDR3 is 15 amino acids. The CDR3 is CASSSRHLSRYEQYF. The CDR3, as DNA: TGTGCCAGCAGTTCCCGACATCTGTCCCGCTACGAGCAGTACTTC. Combining the CDR3 with reference TRBV28 and TRBJ2-7 gives the whole variable domain DVKVTQSSRYLVKRTGEKVFLECVQDMDHENMFWYRQDPGLGLRLIYFSYDVKMKEKGDIPEGYSVSREKKERFSLILESASTNQTSMYLCASSSRHLSRYEQYFGPGTRLTVT.

This clonotype was observed many times. The chain carries TRBV12-3 or TRBV12-4 and TRBJ2-7, with 8 bases that match TRBD2. This CDR3 has 13 amino acids. V was pared by 5 bases and J by 5 bases, with 5 bases of the junction left unmatched. The CDR3 sequence is CASSGGTRDEQYF. The CDR3, as DNA: TGTGCCAGCAGTGGGGGGACTAGGGACGAGCAGTACTTC.

The chain uses TRBV28 and TRBJ2-6; no reliable D call. CDR3 length equals 16 residues. V shed 3 bases and J shed 0 bases, with 9 bases lying between them. CDR1 is MDHEN and CDR2 is SYDVKM in the germline V gene. CDR3 region: CASSFRRLSGANVLTF. Here the CDR3 DNA reads TGTGCCAGCAGTTTTCGACGACTCTCTGGGGCCAACGTCCTGACTTTC.

The gene calls are TRBV5-1 and TRBJ1-2, with D tentatively TRBD1 (5 bases). Germline lookup yields CDR1 SGHRS and CDR2 YFSETQ. The V end lost 4 bases, the J end lost 2 bases, and 9 bases lay between the germline ends. CDR3 length equals 13 residues. CDR3 bases: TGCGCCAGCAGCCGGACAATGAACTATGGCTACACCTTC. It codes for CASSRTMNYGYTF.

This clonotype was observed once. One junction end does not reproduce the germline sequence, and a read error may be involved. The rearrangement uses TRBV7-2 and TRBJ2-7; D unresolved. CDR3 size: 12 residues. CDR1 SGHTA and CDR2 FQGNSA come from the germline V gene. The CDR3 region is CAGSESWREQYF. CDR3 sequence (DNA): TGTGCCGGCAGCGAGAGCTGGCGGGAGCAGTACTTC.

Comments on this clonotype: One end of the junction is discordant with germline, which a read error may explain. The rearrangement uses TRBV30 and TRBJ2-7; 7 nucleotides match TRBD1. The CDR3 is 10 amino acids. The V gene's germline CDR1 is GTSNPN and CDR2 SVGIG (reference sequence). The CDR3 DNA reads TGTGCCTCGAACGGCCAGGGGGTTTTCTTC. Encoded protein: CASNGQGVFF. The whole variable domain, remainder taken from reference TRBV30 and TRBJ2-7, is SQTIHQWPATLVQPVGSPLSLECTVEGTSNPNLYWYRQAAGRGLQLLFYSVGIGQISSEVPQNLSASRPQDRQFILSSKKLLLSDSGFYLCASNGQGVFFGPGTRLTVT.

The gene calls are TRBV7-9 and TRBJ2-6, with D maybe TRBD1 (5 bases). The CDR3 totals 16 residues. V was cut by 5 bases and J by 2 bases, with 13 bases left in between. CDR1 is SEHNR and CDR2 is FQNEAQ in the germline V gene (reference sequence). The DNA for the CDR3 is TGTGCCAGCAGCCGGCAGACAGCTACTGGGGCCAACGTCCTGACTTTC. Translation: CASSRQTATGANVLTF.

This chain uses TRBV20-1 with TRBJ2-5, with a weak D call TRBD2 (6 bases). Germline-derived CDR1 and CDR2 are DFQATT and SNEGSKA (reference sequence). With 5 bases removed from V and 5 bases from J, the gap between germline ends came to 18 bases. The CDR3 totals 14 residues. The CDR3 region is CSAGRQAGWETQYF. As DNA, the CDR3 is TGCAGTGCTGGCCGTCAAGCGGGTTGGGAGACCCAGTACTTC.

The V call is TRBV4-2, the J call TRBJ2-5; the D gene is possibly TRBD2 (6 bases). In germline, CDR1 is LGHNA, CDR2 YNFKEQ. This CDR3 region has 16 residues. V gave up 0 bases and J gave up 4 bases, with 15 bases separating them. The CDR3 coding sequence is TGTGCCAGCAGCCAAGATCCAGGACTACCCATAGAGACCCAGTACTTC. Its translation is CASSQDPGLPIETQYF.

The table lists this clonotype with many counts. This rearrangement joins TRBV20-1 to TRBJ2-5; D ambiguous. The CDR3 runs to 14 residues. Germline CDR1 is DFQATT and CDR2 is SNEGSKA (reference sequence). V dropped 5 bases and J dropped 2 bases, with 15 bases sitting between them. DNA of the CDR3: TGCAGTGCTCATAGTAAGGTTGAGCAAGAGACCCAGTACTTC. It translates to CSAHSKVEQETQYF.

This clonotype has at least ten counts. The chain recombines TRBV7-3 with TRBJ2-3, with D perhaps given as TRBD1 or TRBD2 (5 bases each). Trimming removed 5 bases at V and 1 base at J, with 16 bases between. The CDR3 has 16 amino acids. Germline CDR1 and CDR2: SGHTA and FQGTGA. Written as DNA, the CDR3 is TGTGCCAGCAGCGGCCGCGTCAGGGACCGCACAGATACGCAGTATTTT. This encodes CASSGRVRDRTDTQYF.